The rows below give T cell receptor beta chains drawn from one sample of a study of blood T cells in healthy people across ages. In TCRdb, the 5' RACE reads were re-called with MiXCR into one record per CDR3 protein. The data hold 500,000 to 700,000 distinct CDR3 sequences, with around 31% observed a single time. The specimen was blood. The receptors were sampled from a woman of 80 years or more in good health. The CDR3 runs from the conserved cysteine through the conserved F or W. D genes are given only for firm matches. Part of the rows lack a size; the others show once, few, many or a class for expanded clones.

abundance,v_gene,j_gene,len,d_gene,CDR3nt,CDR3aa
many,TRBV28,TRBJ2-7,17,NA,TGTGCCAGCCGCTCGGAAAGTGGCGGGACAACGTACGATGGGCAGTACTTC,CASRSESGGTTYDGQYF
many,TRBV5-1,TRBJ2-3,15,NA,TGCGCCAGCAGCTTGGAATTAGCCCAACAGAATACGCAGTATTTT,CASSLELAQQNTQYF
many,TRBV5-1,TRBJ2-5,17,TRBD1,TGCGCCAGCAGCTTGGGACAGGGGCCTTGGTACCAAGAGACCCAGTACTTC,CASSLGQGPWYQETQYF
NA,TRBV5-1,TRBJ1-1,11,NA,TGCGCCAGCACGTCAGGCCTTGAAGCTTTCTTT,CASTSGLEAFF
NA,TRBV7-3,TRBJ2-3,17,NA,TGTGCCAGCAGCCCCTTTCTCCAGGGGAGTAGCACAGATACGCAGTATTTT,CASSPFLQGSSTDTQYF
many,TRBV19,TRBJ2-3,14,NA,TGTGCCAGTAGTATGGGCGGATACACAGATACGCAGTATTTT,CASSMGGYTDTQYF
NA,TRBV6-5,TRBJ1-2,13,NA,TGTGCCAGCTATGTCCCTGGGGAGGACGGCTACACCTTC,CASYVPGEDGYTF
NA,TRBV11-2,TRBJ2-1,13,NA,TGTGCCAGCAGCTCCGCGGGAAGCCATGAGCAGTTCTTC,CASSSAGSHEQFF
few,TRBV24-1,TRBJ1-5,15,TRBD1,TGTGCCACCAGTGCTGGGGACAGGGGGCATCAGCCCCAGCATTTT,CATSAGDRGHQPQHF
many,TRBV2,TRBJ2-6,20,TRBD1,TGTGCCAGCAGTGTCGGGGACGGGACAGGGCTAAGGGCTGGGGCCAACGTCCTGACTTTC,CASSVGDGTGLRAGANVLTF
NA,TRBV20-1,TRBJ1-2,13,NA,TGCAGTGCCCCCCTCGGAATGAGTAAAGGCTACACCTTC,CSAPLGMSKGYTF
few,TRBV6-2/TRBV6-3,TRBJ1-5,15,NA,TGTGCCAGCAGAGGCGACAGGAGGGCCAATCAGCCCCAGCATTTT,CASRGDRRANQPQHF
NA,TRBV20-1,TRBJ2-5,13,NA,TGCGGTGCTCTCCGGGACTCCCAAGAGACCCAGTACTTC,CGALRDSQETQYF
few,TRBV29-1,TRBJ2-7,12,NA,TGCAGCGTTGAGTCGGGGTCCTACGAGCAGTACTTC,CSVESGSYEQYF
once,TRBV4-3,TRBJ2-1,16,TRBD2,TGCGCCAGCAGCCGTTGGGCTAGCGGATACTACAATGAGCAGTTCTTC,CASSRWASGYYNEQFF
few,TRBV30,TRBJ2-1,14,NA,TGTGCCTGGAAGCTCAAAGGGGGTACGGGTGAGCAGTTCTTC,CAWKLKGGTGEQFF
NA,TRBV3-1,TRBJ2-3,17,NA,TGTGCCAGCAGCCAAGTGGCTAGAGGAGGGTCGGGGGATACGCAGTATTTT,CASSQVARGGSGDTQYF
NA,TRBV4-3,TRBJ2-3,17,NA,TGCGCCAGCAGCCAAGAAGGCCCAGCGGGCCCGACAGATACGCAGTATTTT,CASSQEGPAGPTDTQYF
many,TRBV14,TRBJ2-1,16,NA,TGTGCCAGCAGCCAAGCGTTAGGGGACACCTACAATGAGCAGTTCTTC,CASSQALGDTYNEQFF
few,TRBV5-4,TRBJ1-2,13,TRBD1,TGTGCCAGCAGCTTTACAGGGGGTAATGGCTACACCTTC,CASSFTGGNGYTF
many,TRBV5-1,TRBJ2-1,15,NA,TGCGCCAGCAGCTACTTGCGTAAGTCCTACAATGAGCAGTTCTTC,CASSYLRKSYNEQFF
many,TRBV7-8,TRBJ2-1,14,NA,TGTGCCAGCAGCCCCCGGACCCGGAGCAATGAGCAGTTCTTC,CASSPRTRSNEQFF
many,TRBV7-2,TRBJ2-1,12,NA,TGTGCCAGCAGCCCTGCGGGGATGGAGCAGTTCTTC,CASSPAGMEQFF
NA,TRBV5-1,TRBJ2-7,13,TRBD1,TGCGCCAGCAGCTGGGGACAGAACAATGAGCAGTACTTC,CASSWGQNNEQYF
NA,TRBV7-9,TRBJ1-1,15,NA,TGTGCCAGCAGGCAAAAATCCCAGGCGGGGACTGAAGCTTTCTTT,CASRQKSQAGTEAFF
NA,TRBV5-1,TRBJ1-2,15,NA,TGCGCCAGCAGCTTCTTATTGACAGAGTGCAATGGCTACACCTTC,CASSFLLTECNGYTF
many,TRBV29-1,TRBJ2-1,15,NA,TGCAGCGTTGAAGACAGGTGGACGGCCTACAATGAGCAGTTCTTC,CSVEDRWTAYNEQFF
NA,TRBV27,TRBJ1-1,13,NA,TGTGCCAGCAGGATTACGGGGAACACTGAAGCTTTCTTT,CASRITGNTEAFF
many,TRBV5-1,TRBJ2-2,14,NA,TGCGCCAGCAGCGTTCGGGCTGAGACCGGGGAGCTGTTTTTT,CASSVRAETGELFF
many,TRBV3-1,TRBJ2-7,14,NA,TGTGCCAGCAGCCAAGATCGCTCCTCCTACGAGCAGTACTTC,CASSQDRSSYEQYF
many,TRBV29-1,TRBJ2-5,14,NA,TGCAGCGTTGATGGGCCAGACGGGCGCAATGAGCAGTACTTC,CSVDGPDGRNEQYF
many,TRBV5-1,TRBJ2-7,17,NA,TGCGCCAGCAGCTCACCCCTGGTCAGGGGGGACTCCTACGAGCAGTACTTC,CASSSPLVRGDSYEQYF
NA,TRBV6-5,TRBJ1-2,14,TRBD1,TGTGCCAGCAGCGGAAGAACAGGGGCCTATGGCTACACCTTC,CASSGRTGAYGYTF
many,TRBV5-1,TRBJ2-4,16,NA,TGCGCCAGCACCCCGGGGAGGGGGGGTGCCAAAAACATTCAGTACTTC,CASTPGRGGAKNIQYF
many,TRBV7-9,TRBJ1-3,17,TRBD1,TGTGCCAGCAGCGCGACAGGGGGCTTGGGTCCGGGAAACACCATATATTTT,CASSATGGLGPGNTIYF
many,TRBV5-1,TRBJ1-2,13,NA,TGCGCCAGCAGCTGGGGTATGGACTATGGCTACACCTTC,CASSWGMDYGYTF
many,TRBV20-1,TRBJ2-7,15,TRBD1,TGCAGTGCTAGACACCCGGGACAGGGGGCATTGGAGCAGTACTTC,CSARHPGQGALEQYF
many,TRBV15,TRBJ2-5,13,NA,TGTGCCACCAGCAGAGATTTGCAAGAGACCCAGTACTTC,CATSRDLQETQYF
NA,TRBV5-1,TRBJ2-5,13,TRBD1,TGCGCCACGCGACAGGGATTGCAAGAGACCCAGTACTTC,CATRQGLQETQYF
NA,TRBV7-8,TRBJ1-5,16,NA,TGTGCCAGCAGCCCTCGGATCACAGGGATTACTCAGCCCCAGCATTTT,CASSPRITGITQPQHF
many,TRBV28,TRBJ2-7,13,NA,TGTGCCAGCAGTCGAGGGATCGGTTACGAGCAGTACTTC,CASSRGIGYEQYF